What follows are 21 T cell receptor beta chains derived from one specimen sequenced in a study of T cell responses to AZD1222 COVID-19 vaccine. Assay used: immunoSEQ multiplex PCR; TCRdb lists only in-frame clones, some missing. Of approximately 67,000 clones detected, about nine tenths appear once; the ten largest clones hold roughly 2.4%. The specimen comprised peripheral blood, sampled on day 0 of AZD1222 vaccination. The receptors were gathered from an adult in good health.

This clone was recorded only once. The V and J genes are TRBV19 and TRBJ2-7, with no clear D. Germline-derived CDR1 and CDR2 are LNHDA and SQIVND (reference sequence). The CDR3 runs 11 residues. The V end was cut by 5 bases, the J end by 5 bases, with 7 bases between. The CDR3 bases are TGTGCCAGTAGTGACGGCGACGAGCAGTACTTC. Protein product: CASSDGDEQYF.

The rearrangement joins TRBV5-1 to TRBJ1-1, with a tentative D call TRBD1 (5 bases). The germline V gene encodes CDR1 SGHRS and CDR2 YFSETQ. The CDR3 runs to 17 residues. Trimming stripped 3 bases from V and 1 base from J, with 19 bases between. CDR3: CASSWGNGVLGNTEAFF. The CDR3 nucleotides are TGCGCCAGCAGCTGGGGGAATGGGGTCTTGGGGAACACTGAAGCTTTCTTT.

The sample holds one count of this clone. The chain carries TRBV30 and TRBJ1-4, with a weak D call TRBD1 (5 bases). Trimming left V 0 bases short and J 8 bases short, with 16 bases between. Per the germline V gene, CDR1 is GTSNPN and CDR2 is SVGIG (reference sequence). This CDR3 is 15 amino acids long. DNA of the CDR3: TGTGCCTGGAGTGTAGGAGCAGGGATAATGGAAAAACTGTTTTTT. Encoded protein: CAWSVGAGIMEKLFF. Looking up the rest from reference TRBV30 and TRBJ1-4 gives the full variable domain: SQTIHQWPATLVQPVGSPLSLECTVEGTSNPNLYWYRQAAGRGLQLLFYSVGIGQISSEVPQNLSASRPQDRQFILSSKKLLLSDSGFYLCAWSVGAGIMEKLFFGSGTQLSVL.

The chain has TRBV7-8 and TRBJ1-5, with D unresolved. In germline, CDR1 is SGHVS, CDR2 FQNEAQ. This CDR3 has 16 residues. V lost 1 base and J lost 0, with 10 bases in between. CDR3 sequence: CASSLGSSLSNQPQHF. The CDR3 bases are TGTGCCAGCAGCTTAGGGTCCTCCCTTAGCAATCAGCCCCAGCATTTT.

V is TRBV18 and J is TRBJ1-1; 7 positions match TRBD1. CDR3 size: 14 residues. Germline-derived CDR1 and CDR2 are KGHSH and LQKENI. The J segment lost 4 bases and the V segment lost 5 bases, leaving 7 bases of the junction unmatched. CDR3: CASSGPGGLTEAFF. DNA of the CDR3: TGTGCCAGCTCAGGTCCAGGGGGGCTCACTGAAGCTTTCTTT.

V usage is TRBV2 and J usage is TRBJ1-1, with TRBD1 as a possible D gene (5 bases). Germline V CDR1 and CDR2: SNHLY, FYNNEI. V shed 3 bases and J shed 1 base, with 6 bases lying between them. This CDR3 has 13 amino acids. This CDR3 is CASSDTGNTEAFF. In DNA, the CDR3 is TGTGCCAGCAGTGATACAGGGAACACTGAAGCTTTCTTT.

CDR3 nucleotides: TGTGCCAGCTCACCGGGACTAGCGGGAGGGCCCCTCGATACGCAGTATTTT. It translates to CASSPGLAGGPLDTQYF. V usage is TRBV18 and J usage is TRBJ2-3, with 16 bases that match TRBD2. This CDR3 has 17 amino acids. Germline V gene data show CDR1 as KGHSH and CDR2 as LQKENI. Trimming cost V 3 bases and J 6 bases; bases outside gene matches: 6.

The rearrangement links TRBV4-1 to TRBJ2-7; TRBD1 is a possible D gene (6 bases). CDR1 is MGHRA and CDR2 is YSYEKL in the germline V gene. Trimming cost V 2 bases and J 1 base, with 21 bases left between them. The CDR3 totals 18 residues. The CDR3 protein is CASSQTFAGQLTSYEQYF. The CDR3 DNA follows: TGCGCCAGCAGCCAAACCTTCGCCGGACAGCTAACTTCCTACGAGCAGTACTTC.

This chain links TRBV18 with TRBJ2-5; no definite D call. CDR1 and CDR2 (germline): KGHSH, LQKENI. The CDR3 has 15 amino acids. V lost 3 bases and J 1 base, leaving 12 bases between the germline ends. In DNA, the CDR3 is TGTGCCAGCTCACCGGCGGCGGCAGCCCAAGAGACCCAGTACTTC. It yields the protein CASSPAAAAQETQYF.

CDR3 nucleotide sequence: TGTGCCAGTAGTAAGAGGACGGCCAGAAATTCACCCCTCCACTTT. Protein: CASSKRTARNSPLHF. V is TRBV19 and J is TRBJ1-6; D remains unclear. The CDR3 loop spans 15 amino acids. The V and J ends lost 4 bases and 7 bases respectively, with 14 bases between them. Germline V gene data show CDR1 as LNHDA and CDR2 as SQIVND (reference sequence).

V usage is TRBV5-1 and J usage is TRBJ1-6; 7 bases agree with TRBD1. V lost 0 bases to trimming and J lost 9 bases; unmatched junction nucleotides: 3. The CDR3 runs to 14 residues. Germline CDR1 SGHRS, CDR2 YFSETQ. The CDR3 bases are TGCGCCAGCAGCTTGGGACAGGGCCTTTCACCCCTCCACTTT. Translated, it gives CASSLGQGLSPLHF.

This chain connects TRBV28 to TRBJ2-7; D is ambiguous. CDR1 is MDHEN and CDR2 is SYDVKM in the germline V gene. The CDR3 totals 14 residues. V was trimmed by 2 bases and J by 0 bases, leaving 8 bases between them. The CDR3 DNA is TGTGCCAGCAGTTTACCCGGAATCTCCTACGAGCAGTACTTC. Translated, it gives CASSLPGISYEQYF. Using reference TRBV28 and TRBJ2-7 for the parts outside the CDR3, the full variable domain is DVKVTQSSRYLVKRTGEKVFLECVQDMDHENMFWYRQDPGLGLRLIYFSYDVKMKEKGDIPEGYSVSREKKERFSLILESASTNQTSMYLCASSLPGISYEQYFGPGTRLTVT.

CDR3 region: CASSSGAHNEKLFF. CDR3 bases: TGCGCCAGCTCGTCCGGGGCCCATAATGAAAAACTGTTTTTT. V and J are TRBV5-1 and TRBJ1-4, with D possibly TRBD1 on 5 matching bases. Looked up from germline, CDR1 is SGHRS and CDR2 is YFSETQ. The CDR3 is 14 residues long. With 7 bases removed from V and 4 bases from J, the gap between germline ends came to 14 bases.

This clone has only a few counts. The chain carries TRBV21-1 and TRBJ1-1; whether TRBD1, the table's D call, matches the DNA was not checked. TRBV21-1 is a pseudogene segment. The CDR3 has 13 amino acids. The CDR3 DNA reads as TGTGCCAGCACCCTGACAGGGCGGACTGAAGCTTTCTTT. It yields the protein CASTLTGRTEAFF.

The chain carries TRBV27 and TRBJ1-2; D is uncertain. In germline, CDR1 is MNHEY, CDR2 SMNVEV (reference sequence). CDR3 length: 15 amino acids. Between the trimmed V and J ends, which lost 6 bases and 4 bases, there was a span of 18 bases. The CDR3 loop is CASSLAAEGGYGYTF. The DNA of the CDR3 is TGTGCCAGCAGCCTCGCGGCGGAGGGAGGCTATGGCTACACCTTC.

The chain has TRBV7-9 and TRBJ1-2; the D is unclear. The CDR3 extends over 13 amino acids. V was cut by 3 bases and J by 8 bases, with 13 bases left in between. Per the germline V gene, CDR1 is SEHNR and CDR2 is FQNEAQ (reference sequence). The CDR3 bases are TGTGCCAGCAGCTTGGGGATCGGGGAGGGCTACACCTTC. It is translated as CASSLGIGEGYTF.

The gene calls are TRBV10-3 and TRBJ2-7, with a possible D match to TRBD1 (5 bases). The germline V gene encodes CDR1 ENHRY and CDR2 SYGVKD. CDR3 size: 13 residues. Trimming took 4 bases from V and 6 from J, leaving 13 bases between them. This CDR3 reads CAISGDRDSEQYF. The CDR3 DNA sequence: TGTGCCATCAGTGGCGACAGAGACTCCGAGCAGTACTTC.

This clone was observed a handful of times. The chain carries TRBV28 and TRBJ1-5, with a weak D call TRBD1 (5 bases). Germline CDR1 MDHEN, CDR2 SYDVKM. V lost 3 bases, J lost 9 bases, and 15 bases lay in between. The CDR3 consists of 14 residues. CDR3: CASSFAGWDPPQHF. CDR3 DNA sequence: TGTGCCAGCAGTTTCGCAGGGTGGGATCCGCCCCAGCATTTT.

The chain carries TRBV5-4 and TRBJ2-7; no clear D. The germline CDR1 and CDR2 sequences are SGHNT and YYREEE (reference sequence). The CDR3 length is 13 residues. V was shortened by 2 bases and J by 0 bases, with 6 bases between the two germline ends. In nucleotides, the CDR3 is TGTGCCAGCAGCTTTTTGGGCTCCTACGAGCAGTACTTC. Its protein is CASSFLGSYEQYF. Looking up the rest from reference TRBV5-4 and TRBJ2-7 gives the full variable domain: ETGVTQSPTHLIKTRGQQVTLRCSSQSGHNTVSWYQQALGQGPQFIFQYYREEENGRGNFPPRFSGLQFPNYSSELNVNALELDDSALYLCASSFLGSYEQYFGPGTRLTVT.

This clone was seen a single time. V and J are TRBV29-1 and TRBJ2-6; tentative D call: TRBD1 (6 bases). The germline V and J ends were trimmed by 5 bases and 0 bases, with 17 bases remaining between them. The CDR3 spans 17 residues. Germline-derived CDR1 and CDR2 are SQVTM and ANQGSEA. Here the CDR3 DNA reads TGCAGCGTTCGAGGTCAGGGGCCAGCCTCTGGGGCCAACGTCCTGACTTTC. Residues: CSVRGQGPASGANVLTF.

The gene calls are TRBV4-2 and TRBJ1-4; D gene uncertain. V lost 4 bases to trimming and J lost 14 bases, with 14 bases between them. The CDR3 sequence is 12 residues long. CDR1 is LGHNA and CDR2 is YNFKEQ in the germline V gene. CDR3 in DNA: TGTGCCAGCAGCCCGACGACCCGACGGCTGTTTTTT. Its translation is CASSPTTRRLFF.